These 13 T cell receptor beta chains originate from one sample sequenced in a study of response to subunit inactivated influenza vaccine. One entry per CDR3 protein results from TCRdb running MiXCR on the RT-PCR reads. The table includes about 240,000 distinct CDR3 sequences, approximately 12% detected once. Source: non-naive T cells sorted from PBMCs, taken 14 to 15 days before vaccination. The receptors were sampled from a man in his fifties or sixties who received an inactivated influenza vaccine.

In this sample, this clonotype turned up a few times. The J gene is TRBJ1-1, the V gene TRBV7-2; no clear D gene. The germline gives CDR1 SGHTA, CDR2 FQGNSA. V lost 3 bases and J 4 bases, leaving 12 bases between the germline ends. The CDR3 consists of 14 residues. The CDR3 loop is CASSLPLLGTEAFF. CDR3 DNA: TGTGCCAGCAGCTTGCCCCTATTGGGCACTGAAGCTTTCTTT.

This clonotype turned up a few times. V usage is TRBV29-1 and J usage is TRBJ2-1; maybe TRBD2 (5 bases). The CDR3 has 15 amino acids. The germline V gene encodes CDR1 SQVTM and CDR2 ANQGSEA. V was trimmed by 1 base and J by 4 bases, leaving 14 bases between them. The CDR3 DNA follows: TGCAGCGTTGAAGGTATTCGGACTCGATACAATGAGCAGTTCTTC. Translated: CSVEGIRTRYNEQFF.

This clonotype was detected many times. The chain is built from TRBV2 and TRBJ1-2; D ambiguous. The CDR3 is 14 amino acids. Germline CDR1 reads SNHLY; CDR2 reads FYNNEI. Trimming stripped 8 bases from V and 7 bases from J, with 20 bases between. In nucleotides, the CDR3 is TGTGCCAGCCTCGACCGGGAACAGTTGTCTGGCTACACCTTC. Amino acids: CASLDREQLSGYTF.

This clonotype was detected ten times or more. The genes are TRBV20-1 and TRBJ2-2, with a weak D call TRBD1 (5 bases). The V gene lost 0 bases and the J gene lost 5 bases, with 7 bases spanning the gap. The germline CDR1 and CDR2 sequences are DFQATT and SNEGSKA (reference sequence). The CDR3 loop spans 13 amino acids. DNA for the CDR3: TGCAGTGCTAGAGAGACAGATACCGGGGAGCTGTTTTTT. It codes for CSARETDTGELFF.

This clonotype was found a few times. CDR3 DNA: TGTGCCAGCAGCCACCGGGACAGGGGGCTCTACGAGCAGTACTTC. This translates into CASSHRDRGLYEQYF. The V and J genes are TRBV4-2 and TRBJ2-7; 12 bases agree with TRBD1. This CDR3 is 15 amino acids long. In germline, CDR1 is LGHNA, CDR2 YNFKEQ. V shed 3 bases and J 3 bases; nucleotides not matched to a gene: 3.

This clonotype was picked up a small number of times. The chain is built from TRBV12-3 or TRBV12-4 and TRBJ1-6; a possible D gene is TRBD1 (5 bases). The CDR3 has 12 amino acids. V was trimmed by 3 bases and J by 15 bases, leaving 12 bases between them. CDR3 region: CASSFGGKVLHF. CDR3 coding DNA: TGTGCCAGCAGTTTTGGGGGGAAGGTCCTCCACTTT.

V is TRBV20-1 and J is TRBJ1-3, with D unresolved. CDR1 is DFQATT, CDR2 SNEGSKA, per germline (reference sequence). The length of the CDR3 is 11 residues. V shed 6 bases and J shed 0 bases, with 3 bases lying between them. The CDR3 reads CSAVSGNTIYF. The CDR3 coding sequence is TGCAGTGCGGTCTCTGGAAACACCATATATTTT.

The chain couples TRBV4-3 to TRBJ2-4; D might be TRBD1 (5 bases). The V end lost 0 bases, the J end lost 9 bases, and 9 bases lay between the germline ends. Germline V gives CDR1 LGHNA, CDR2 YSLEER. This CDR3 has 13 amino acids. CDR3 amino acids: CASSQDRGSIQYF. CDR3 sequence (DNA): TGCGCCAGCAGCCAAGATAGGGGTAGCATTCAGTACTTC.

The rearrangement links TRBV15 to TRBJ2-5, with 7 bases matching TRBD1. Germline V lookup: CDR1 LNHNV, CDR2 YYDKDF (reference sequence). The CDR3 has 15 residues. V dropped 1 base and J dropped 1; count of bases not matched to a gene: 3. The CDR3 spells CATSRVGQVQETQYF. The DNA of the CDR3 is TGTGCCACCAGCAGAGTTGGACAGGTCCAAGAGACCCAGTACTTC.

This clonotype turned up a few times. The chain links TRBV4-2 to TRBJ2-5; TRBD2 aligns across 10 bases. CDR3 length equals 19 residues. Germline CDR1 LGHNA, CDR2 YNFKEQ. Unmatched junction bases numbered 18, after V lost 5 bases and J lost 3 bases. The CDR3: CASSGSRGAGGPSEETQYF. The CDR3 nucleotides read TGTGCCAGCAGCGGATCCAGGGGAGCGGGAGGGCCGAGTGAAGAGACCCAGTACTTC.

The rearrangement links TRBV6-2 or TRBV6-3 to TRBJ2-5; D tentatively fits TRBD1 or TRBD2 (6 bases each). This CDR3 contains 14 residues. Trimming took 4 bases from V and 1 from J, leaving 10 bases between them. The V gene's germline CDR1 is MNHEY and CDR2 SVGEGT. DNA of the CDR3: TGTGCCAGCAGTTTTCGGGGGCCCCAAGAGACCCAGTACTTC. Its protein product is CASSFRGPQETQYF.

V is TRBV28 and J is TRBJ2-4; D gene uncertain. Germline-derived CDR1 and CDR2 are MDHEN and SYDVKM. The CDR3 runs to 15 residues. Between the trimmed V and J ends, which lost 5 bases and 0 bases, there was a span of 11 bases. CDR3 in DNA: TGTGCCAGCAGTGTCCTCTCGTTAGCCAAAAACATTCAGTACTTC. Protein: CASSVLSLAKNIQYF.

The chain has TRBV20-1 and TRBJ2-3, with TRBD2 identical over 14 bases. Trimming removed 1 base from V and 5 bases from J; junction bases left unmatched: 2. In germline, CDR1 is DFQATT, CDR2 SNEGSKA (reference sequence). The length of the CDR3 is 15 residues. Written as DNA, the CDR3 is TGCAGTGCTAGAGCCGGGACTAGCGGGAGAGATACGCAGTATTTT. Translating it yields CSARAGTSGRDTQYF.